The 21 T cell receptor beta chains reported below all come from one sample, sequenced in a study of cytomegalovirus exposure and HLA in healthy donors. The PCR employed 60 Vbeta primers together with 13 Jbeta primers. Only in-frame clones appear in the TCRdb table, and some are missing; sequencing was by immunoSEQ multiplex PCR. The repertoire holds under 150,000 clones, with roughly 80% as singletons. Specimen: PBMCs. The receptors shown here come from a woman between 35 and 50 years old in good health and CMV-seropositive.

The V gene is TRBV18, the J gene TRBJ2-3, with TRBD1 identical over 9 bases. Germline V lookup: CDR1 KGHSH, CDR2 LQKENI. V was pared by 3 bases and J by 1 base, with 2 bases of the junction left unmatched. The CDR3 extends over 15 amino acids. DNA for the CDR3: TGTGCCAGCTCACCGGACAGGGGTGGCACAGATACGCAGTATTTT. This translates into CASSPDRGGTDTQYF. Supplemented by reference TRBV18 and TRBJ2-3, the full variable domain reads NAGVMQNPRHLVRRRGQEARLRCSPMKGHSHVYWYRQLPEEGLKFMVYLQKENIIDESGMPKERFSAEFPKEGPSILRIQQVVRGDSAAYFCASSPDRGGTDTQYFGPGTRLTVL.

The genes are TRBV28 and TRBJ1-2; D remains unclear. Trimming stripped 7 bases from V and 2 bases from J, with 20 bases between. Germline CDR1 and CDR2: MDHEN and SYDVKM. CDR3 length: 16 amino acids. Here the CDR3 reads CASNFPFGRENYGYTF. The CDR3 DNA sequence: TGTGCCAGCAATTTCCCTTTTGGGAGGGAAAACTATGGCTACACCTTC.

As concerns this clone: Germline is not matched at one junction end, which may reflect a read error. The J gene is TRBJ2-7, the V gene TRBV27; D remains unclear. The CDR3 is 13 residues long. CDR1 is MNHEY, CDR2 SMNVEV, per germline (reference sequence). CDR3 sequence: CASSFGRTYERYF. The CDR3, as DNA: TGTGCCAGCAGTTTTGGCAGAACCTACGAGCGGTACTTC.

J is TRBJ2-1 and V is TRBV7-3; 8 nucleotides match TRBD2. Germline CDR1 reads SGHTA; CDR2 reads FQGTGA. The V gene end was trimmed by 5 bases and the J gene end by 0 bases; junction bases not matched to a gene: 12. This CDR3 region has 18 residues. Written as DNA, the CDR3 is TGTGCCAGCAGCCTCTCCGGGACTAGTGAGAGCTCCTACAATGAGCAGTTCTTC. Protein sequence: CASSLSGTSESSYNEQFF.

CDR3 DNA: TGTGCCACTGCCGGACTAGCGGGGGGTACAGATACGCAGTATTTT. The encoded protein is CATAGLAGGTDTQYF. The chain has TRBV6-6 and TRBJ2-3, with 14 nucleotides matching TRBD2. V shed 10 bases, J shed 3 bases, and the junction held 6 bases outside the gene matches. The CDR3 is 15 amino acids. The germline CDR1 and CDR2 sequences are MNHNY and SVGAGI (reference sequence).

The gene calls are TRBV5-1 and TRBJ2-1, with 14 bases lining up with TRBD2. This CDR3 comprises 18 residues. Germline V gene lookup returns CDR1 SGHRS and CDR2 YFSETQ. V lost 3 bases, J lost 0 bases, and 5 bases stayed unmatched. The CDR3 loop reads CASSWTSGGTYSYNEQFF. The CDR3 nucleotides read TGCGCCAGCAGCTGGACTAGCGGGGGGACCTACTCCTACAATGAGCAGTTCTTC.

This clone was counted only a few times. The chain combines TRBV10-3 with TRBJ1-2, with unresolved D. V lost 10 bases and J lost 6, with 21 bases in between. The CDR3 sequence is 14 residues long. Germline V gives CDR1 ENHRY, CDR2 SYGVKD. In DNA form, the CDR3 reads TGTGCCACTATAAATCCGGGCCAGAGGGATGGCTACACCTTC. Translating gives CATINPGQRDGYTF.

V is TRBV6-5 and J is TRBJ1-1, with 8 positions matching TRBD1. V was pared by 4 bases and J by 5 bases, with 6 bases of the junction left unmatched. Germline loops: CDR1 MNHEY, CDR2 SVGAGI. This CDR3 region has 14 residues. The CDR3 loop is CASSWAGGRTEAFF. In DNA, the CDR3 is TGTGCCAGCAGTTGGGCAGGGGGCAGAACTGAAGCTTTCTTT.

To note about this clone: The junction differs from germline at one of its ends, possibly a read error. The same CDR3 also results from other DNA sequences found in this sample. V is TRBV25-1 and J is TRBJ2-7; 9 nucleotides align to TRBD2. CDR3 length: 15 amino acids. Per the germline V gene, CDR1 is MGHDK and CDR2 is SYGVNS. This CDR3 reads CASSDTGRGGYEQYF. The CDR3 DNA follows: TGTGCCAGCAGTGATACGGGGCGGGGGGGCTACGAACAGTACTTC.

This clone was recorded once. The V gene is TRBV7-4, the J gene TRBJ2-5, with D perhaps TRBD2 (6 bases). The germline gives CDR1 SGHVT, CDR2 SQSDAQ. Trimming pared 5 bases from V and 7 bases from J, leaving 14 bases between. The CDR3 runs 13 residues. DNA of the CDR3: TGTGCCAGCAGCAAAGCGGGCCGGGGGACCCAGTACTTC. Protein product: CASSKAGRGTQYF.

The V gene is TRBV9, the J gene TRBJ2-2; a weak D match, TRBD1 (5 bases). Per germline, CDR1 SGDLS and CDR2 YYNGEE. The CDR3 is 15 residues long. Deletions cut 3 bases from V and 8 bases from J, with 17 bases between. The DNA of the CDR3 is TGTGCCAGCAGCGCCCAGGGCCCCTCTGTTGGGGAGCTGTTTTTT. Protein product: CASSAQGPSVGELFF.

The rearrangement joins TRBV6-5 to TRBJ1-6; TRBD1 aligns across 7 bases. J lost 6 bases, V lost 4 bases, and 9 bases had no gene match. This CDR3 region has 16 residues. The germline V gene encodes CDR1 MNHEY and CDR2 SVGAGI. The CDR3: CASSLQGTWGNSPLHF. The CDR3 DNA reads TGTGCCAGCAGTTTACAGGGGACCTGGGGTAATTCACCCCTCCACTTT.

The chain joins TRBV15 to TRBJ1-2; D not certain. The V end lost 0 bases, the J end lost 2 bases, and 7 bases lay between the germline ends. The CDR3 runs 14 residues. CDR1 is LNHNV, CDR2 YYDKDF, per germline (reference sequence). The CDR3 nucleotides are TGTGCCACCAGCAGAGATCTGGAGAACTATGGCTACACCTTC. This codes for CATSRDLENYGYTF.

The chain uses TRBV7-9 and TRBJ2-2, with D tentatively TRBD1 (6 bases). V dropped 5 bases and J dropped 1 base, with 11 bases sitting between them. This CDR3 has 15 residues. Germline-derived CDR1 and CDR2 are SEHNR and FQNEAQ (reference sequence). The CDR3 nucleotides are TGTGCCAGCAGCACCAGGACAGAGAACACCGGGGAGCTGTTTTTT. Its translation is CASSTRTENTGELFF.

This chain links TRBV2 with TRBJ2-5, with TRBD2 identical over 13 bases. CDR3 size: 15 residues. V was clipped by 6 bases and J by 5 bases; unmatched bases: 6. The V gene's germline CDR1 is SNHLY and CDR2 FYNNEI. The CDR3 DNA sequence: TGTGCCAGCAGAGCAAGGACTAGCGGGGGTGAGACCCAGTACTTC. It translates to CASRARTSGGETQYF.

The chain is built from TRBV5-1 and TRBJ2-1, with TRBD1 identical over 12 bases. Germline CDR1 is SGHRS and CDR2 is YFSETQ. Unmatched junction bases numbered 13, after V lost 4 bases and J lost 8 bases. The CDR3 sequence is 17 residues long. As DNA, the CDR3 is TGCGCCAGCAGCCCAAATCTGGGGGACAGGGGGCTAGATGAGCAGTTCTTC. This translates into CASSPNLGDRGLDEQFF.

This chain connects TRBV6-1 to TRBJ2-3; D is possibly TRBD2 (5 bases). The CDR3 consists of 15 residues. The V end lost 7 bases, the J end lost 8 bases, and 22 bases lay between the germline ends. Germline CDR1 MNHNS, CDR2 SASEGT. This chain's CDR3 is CASTWTLQTGGTQYF. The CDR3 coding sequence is TGTGCCAGCACTTGGACTTTGCAAACTGGTGGTACGCAGTATTTT.

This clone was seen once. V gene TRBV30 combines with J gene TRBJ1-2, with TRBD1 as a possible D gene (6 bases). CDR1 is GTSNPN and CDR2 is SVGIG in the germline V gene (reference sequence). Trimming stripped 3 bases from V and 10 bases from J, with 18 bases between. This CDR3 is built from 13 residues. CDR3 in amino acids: CAWRREQGGHYTF. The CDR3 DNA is TGTGCCTGGAGACGGGAACAGGGCGGTCACTACACCTTC. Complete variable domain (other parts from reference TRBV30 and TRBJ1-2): SQTIHQWPATLVQPVGSPLSLECTVEGTSNPNLYWYRQAAGRGLQLLFYSVGIGQISSEVPQNLSASRPQDRQFILSSKKLLLSDSGFYLCAWRREQGGHYTFGSGTRLTVV.

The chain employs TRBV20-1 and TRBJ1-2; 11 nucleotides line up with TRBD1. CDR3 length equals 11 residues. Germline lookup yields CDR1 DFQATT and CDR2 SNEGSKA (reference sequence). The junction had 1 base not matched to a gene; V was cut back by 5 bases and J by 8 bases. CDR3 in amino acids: CSAGTGGGYTF. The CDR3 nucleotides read TGCAGTGCTGGGACAGGGGGGGGCTACACCTTC.

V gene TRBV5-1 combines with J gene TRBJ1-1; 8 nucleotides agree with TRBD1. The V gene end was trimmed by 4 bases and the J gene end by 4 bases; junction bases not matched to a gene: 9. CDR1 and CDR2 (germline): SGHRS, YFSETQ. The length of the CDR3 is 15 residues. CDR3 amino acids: CASSETGGGGTEAFF. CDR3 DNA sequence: TGCGCCAGCAGCGAAACAGGGGGAGGAGGCACTGAAGCTTTCTTT.

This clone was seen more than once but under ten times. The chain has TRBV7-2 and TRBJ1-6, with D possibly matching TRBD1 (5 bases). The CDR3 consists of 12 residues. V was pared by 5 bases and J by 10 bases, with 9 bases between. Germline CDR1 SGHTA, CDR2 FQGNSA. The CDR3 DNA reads TGTGCCAGCAGCACCAGGGCCTCACCCCTCCACTTT. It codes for CASSTRASPLHF.